This T cell receptor (beta chain) was recovered during a study of OX40 agonist ivuxolimab in advanced cancers. Describing the broader study: Ivuxolimab was a fully human IgG2 agonistic monoclonal antibody targeting the costimulatory receptor OX40 (CD134). Intravenous ivuxolimab was administered to patients every 2 weeks at six dose levels: 0.01, 0.1, 0.3, 1.5, 3 and 10 mg/kg. Of the 50 or so patients in dose escalation, 19 had hepatocellular carcinoma, some 15 had melanoma, 9 had renal cell carcinoma and 9 had head and neck cancer. The dose-escalation cohort was roughly 80% male with a mean age of approximately 60 years, ranging from roughly 23 to 85. Prior anti-PD-1, anti-PD-L1 or anti-CTLA-4 therapy was permitted, and checkpoint inhibitors had been received by around 40% of dose-escalation patients. Partial responses occurred in three dose-escalation patients: two with cutaneous melanoma and one with hepatocellular carcinoma. Peripheral TCRbeta sequencing was intended to test whether TCR sequence diversity was altered and clonal T-cell expansion was caused by ivuxolimab. The monotherapy dose-escalation portion (N ≈ 55 patients) of the phase I ivuxolimab trial is reported in the paper.

The germline V gene yields SGHTA for CDR1 and FQGNSA for CDR2. V sheds 5 bases and J sheds 4 bases, leaving 15 bases between their ends. The CDR3 starts with the cysteine, ends with the phenylalanine, and has 14 residues. This entry keeps only the CDR3 DNA: 42 bases, framed from base 1. Overall study results and their limits: At doses of 0.1 to 3.0 mg/kg, clonal expansion of both CD4+ and CD8+ blood T cells was observed from baseline to week 6. In partial responders in the 0.1-3.0 mg/kg groups, normalized peripheral clonal expansion was found to be among the lowest, especially among CD8+ T cells. Low levels of normalized T-cell clonal expansion were also seen in some patients who did not respond. The antigen specificity of the clonally expanded peripheral T cells was not determined. After ivuxolimab, expanded clones were on average more numerous among CD8+ T cells than among CD4+ T cells.

The trial excluded patients who had a history of autoimmune disease or were on systemic immunosuppression. In every dose cohort, peripheral blood was drawn for TCR sequencing at baseline, cycle 4 day 1, and cycle 7 day 1. Samples came from an open-label, multicenter, first-in-human phase I dose-escalation trial of ivuxolimab. Adults with locally advanced or metastatic melanoma, renal cell, hepatocellular, or head and neck squamous cell carcinoma were enrolled in the trial. Before TCR sequencing, CD4+ T cells and CD8+ T cells were sorted from peripheral blood as separate populations. Genomic DNA was extracted from sorted cells for sequencing of the TCRbeta CDR3 region. The immunoSEQ Assay was used for sequencing of TCRbeta CDR3 regions. TCRdb obtained this table from immuneACCESS and retained in-frame rearrangements with V and J assigned. These tables miss some clones; where compared with another copy, unresolved V genes account for less than half of the shortfall, and the remainder is unexplained. Counted in this sample were about 37,000 clones; roughly 87% of them appeared once. In total, the top ten clones hold under 20% of the sample.

On this clone: Its antigen has not been determined. The input lacks base qualities; no much larger clone sits a single base away.

Here the chain combines TRBV7-2 and TRBJ2-7; a tentative D match to TRBD2 spans 7 bases. The clonotype originates from an adult with an advanced solid tumor such as melanoma, head and neck, liver or kidney cancer. The starting material was CD4+ or CD8+ T cells sorted from blood, obtained in a trial of the OX40 agonist ivuxolimab. The CDR3 reads CASSPGGSLYEQYF. The DNA sequence is given as TGTGCCAGCAGCCCGGGGGGCTCCCTTTACGAGCAGTACTTC.